This T cell receptor beta chain comes out of a study of cytomegalovirus exposure and HLA in healthy donors. Findings and caveats of the study: Earlier results showed most TCR beta V segments being productive about 87% or about 30% of the time. Analyses of presence and absence presupposed an approximately uniform sequencing depth across donors.

It was healthy bone marrow donors who served as donors. Trimming took off 1 base at V and 4 bases at J, with 13 bases between the two ends. The CDR3 is made up of 15 amino acids. Germline-derived CDR1 and CDR2 are SGHTA and FQGNSA. On this clone: Its antigen is as yet unknown.

The PCR made use of 60 Vbeta and 13 Jbeta primers. Original processing notes: In a later analysis, roughly 11 million of 75 million to 90 million unique beta chains occurred in at least two donors. Some clones are missing from TCRdb's copy, which holds only in-frame ones; the method was immunoSEQ multiplex PCR. The V and J calls and clone size come from that table; D and trimming were worked out from the DNA. The sample has approximately 170,000 clones; 70% to 90% are singletons. The chain has TRBV7-2 and TRBJ1-1; TRBD1 is a possible D gene (6 bases). This sequence was found in a man between 25 and 39 years old in good health and CMV-seropositive. The specimen was PBMCs. The DNA of the CDR3 is TGTGCCAGCAGCTTAGACACAGGGCGTGCCACTGAAGCTTTCTTT. The encoded protein is CASSLDTGRATEAFF.